This TCR beta chain was identified during a study of OX40 agonist ivuxolimab in advanced cancers. Study-level background: An agonistic anti-OX40 (CD134) antibody, ivuxolimab, was used to treat the patients.

Measured with immunoSEQ multiplex PCR; TCRdb has only the in-frame clones, and not every one. The repertoire includes about 89,000 clones, roughly 90% of them detected once, and 0.6% to 0.8% sits in the top ten. Germline V gives CDR1 MNHNS, CDR2 SASEGT. The CDR3 covers 11 residues. Peripheral blood came from all dose cohorts at three timepoints. Study-wide results and limits: Both CD4+ and CD8+ T cell populations in blood had undergone clonal expansion by week 6 at 0.1 to 3.0 mg/kg.

About this clone: The antigen is undetermined. At one of its ends the junction is not consistent with the germline gene, which may arise from a read error.

The specimen was CD4+ or CD8+ T cells sorted from blood, collected in a trial of the OX40 agonist ivuxolimab. V usage is TRBV6-1 and J usage is TRBJ2-7; weak D call: TRBD2 (6 bases). This receptor was obtained from an adult with an advanced solid tumor such as melanoma, head and neck, liver or kidney cancer. The CDR3 sequence: CAGRTTYEQYF. The CDR3 DNA is TGTGCCGGCAGGACTACTTACGAGCAGTACTTC.